This TCR beta chain was observed in a study of Ad26.COV2.S vaccination and SARS-CoV-2 variants. Overall study context: Once or twice, 56 days apart, Ad26.COV2.S was delivered intramuscularly. General observations from the study: Responses of T cells in total may have been underestimated by the TCR breadth and depth analyses.

This CDR3 has 16 residues. The germline V and J ends were trimmed by 5 bases and 3 bases, with 17 bases remaining between them. The germline V gene has CDR1 SGHTA and CDR2 FQGTGA. Clones were read by immunoSEQ multiplex PCR, and TCRdb kept only the in-frame ones, dropping some. Of roughly 300,000 clones in the sample, about 87% were seen once. As regards this clone: Its antigen is unidentified.

The sample's treatment: some 19 received Ad26.COV2.S at low or high dose, single or two shots; about 5 received placebo; per-sample allocation not given. Samples analyzed were those drawn on day 63 after the first vaccine or placebo injection. Participants' vaccine, an Ad26 vector, delivered Wuhan-strain SARS-CoV-2 spike. The rearrangement joins TRBV7-3 to TRBJ2-4; D is possibly TRBD1 (6 bases). This specimen consisted of peripheral blood, obtained in a trial of Ad26.COV2.S vaccine versus placebo. The sequence came from a person between 18 and 59 years old who received the Ad26.COV2.S COVID-19 vaccine or a placebo. CDR3 sequence (DNA): TGTGCCAGCAGCCCGACCCCAGGGGAAAACAAAAACATTCAGTACTTC. Translation gives CASSPTPGENKNIQYF.